The 5 T cell receptor beta chains below come from one sample, sequenced in a study of blood T cells in healthy people across ages. Using a J-beta primer mix together with a sample-barcoded 5' primer, a second PCR was run for about 6 to 11 cycles. TCRdb itself ran the 5' RACE reads through MiXCR, one entry per CDR3 protein. The sample records over a million distinct CDR3 sequences, approximately 59% being singletons. The sample consisted of blood. These receptor sequences come from a man younger than 35 in good health.

This chain links TRBV7-8 with TRBJ2-3; TRBD2 matches 9 bases. With 1 base clipped from V and 0 bases from J, the junction kept 8 bases outside the gene matches. The germline V gene has CDR1 SGHVS and CDR2 FQNEAQ. The CDR3 runs to 18 residues. In nucleotides, the CDR3 is TGTGCCAGCAGCTTAGAGGCGACTAGCGGAGTTAGCACAGATACGCAGTATTTT. Its translation: CASSLEATSGVSTDTQYF.

This clonotype has only a few counts. The chain employs TRBV4-1 and TRBJ2-3; 9 bases are a match to TRBD2. Germline loops: CDR1 MGHRA, CDR2 YSYEKL. The ends lost 0 bases at V and 6 bases at J; junction bases unmatched: 4. This CDR3 is built from 15 residues. This CDR3 is CASSQETSGGDTQYF. The CDR3 DNA follows: TGCGCCAGCAGCCAAGAAACCAGCGGGGGGGATACGCAGTATTTT.

The chain combines TRBV7-2 with TRBJ2-7; D is ambiguous. Trimming removed 5 bases at V and 3 bases at J, with 11 bases between. Germline CDR1 is SGHTA and CDR2 is FQGNSA. The CDR3 consists of 13 residues. DNA for the CDR3: TGTGCCAGCAGCGCCACCCATAACTACGAGCAGTACTTC. It specifies CASSATHNYEQYF.

The V gene is TRBV5-1, the J gene TRBJ1-1; D remains ambiguous. Germline V CDR1 and CDR2: SGHRS, YFSETQ. V was cut by 4 bases and J by 5 bases, with 12 bases left in between. This CDR3 spans 13 amino acids. The CDR3 bases are TGCGCCAGCAGCGTGTGGTTCGGTACTGAAGCTTTCTTT. This translates into CASSVWFGTEAFF.

The chain combines TRBV7-2 with TRBJ2-1; no definite D call. Trimming removed 1 base at V and 11 bases at J, with 18 bases between. The germline V gene has CDR1 SGHTA and CDR2 FQGNSA. The CDR3 loop spans 15 amino acids. DNA of the CDR3: TGTGCCAGCAGCTTAGACCAGGAAATTTTCCCCCAGCAGTTCTTC. It encodes CASSLDQEIFPQQFF.